This T cell receptor (beta chain) was found in a study of cytomegalovirus exposure and HLA in healthy donors. Background on the study: In terms of ancestry, the Caucasian-associated cluster contained roughly 81% of the roughly 400 genotyped donors. Study-wide results and limits: TCR beta chains numbering approximately 150 were designated cytomegalovirus-associated.

The study ran its PCR with 60 Vbeta and 13 Jbeta primers. Clones were sequenced by immunoSEQ multiplex PCR, and TCRdb holds only the in-frame ones, with some missing. The sample holds more than 95,000 clones, about 80% seen once. Concerning this clone itself: What it binds is not known.

V dropped 7 bases and J dropped 4; count of bases not matched to a gene: 11. This CDR3 contains 15 residues. CDR1 is MDHEN and CDR2 is SYDVKM in the germline V gene. The clonotype was recovered from a man aged 25 to 45 in good health and CMV-seropositive. What was sequenced was PBMCs. The chain couples TRBV28 to TRBJ1-2; 8 bases are a match to TRBD1. The CDR3 protein is CASNTDPRGLYGYTF. In DNA, the CDR3 is TGTGCCAGCAATACGGACCCCAGGGGGCTCTATGGCTACACCTTC.